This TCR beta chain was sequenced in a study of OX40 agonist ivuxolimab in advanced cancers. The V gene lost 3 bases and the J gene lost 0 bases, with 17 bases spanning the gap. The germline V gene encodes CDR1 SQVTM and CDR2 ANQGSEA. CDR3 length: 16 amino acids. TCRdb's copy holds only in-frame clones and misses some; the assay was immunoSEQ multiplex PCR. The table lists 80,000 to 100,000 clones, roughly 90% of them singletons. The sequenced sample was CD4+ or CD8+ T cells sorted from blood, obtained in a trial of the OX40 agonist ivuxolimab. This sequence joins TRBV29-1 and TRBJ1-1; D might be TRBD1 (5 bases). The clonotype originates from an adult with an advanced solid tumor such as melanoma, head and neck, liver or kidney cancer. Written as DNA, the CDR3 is TGCAGCGTTGATGCGAGGGGAAGGTACATGAACACTGAAGCTTTCTTT. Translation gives CSVDARGRYMNTEAFF.